The entry that follows covers one T cell receptor beta chain sequence. The antigen is unknown. V was pared by 4 bases and J by 8 bases, with 8 bases of the junction left unmatched. Germline V gives CDR1 SGHNT, CDR2 YYREEE (reference sequence). CDR3 length equals 16 residues. The assay was immunoSEQ multiplex PCR, and TCRdb's table has in-frame clones only and misses some. The sample has 100,000 to 150,000 clones; roughly 93% are singletons. The data derive from a study of T cell responses to AZD1222 COVID-19 vaccine. About the research overall: Both about-4-week and about-12-week second-dose recipients were combined.

The study, taken as a whole, reports: Across spike, vaccine-associated CD4 TCRs were found, dominant at 160-218 and 743-854. No repertoire was sampled before or during the peak T cell response, only after it.

The chain employs TRBV5-4 and TRBJ2-1; 14 bases fit TRBD2. Source: peripheral blood, taken on day 0 of AZD1222 vaccination. This sequence originates from an adult in good health. The CDR3 sequence is CASSTGLAGGVDEQFF. CDR3 bases: TGTGCCAGCAGCACCGGACTAGCGGGAGGTGTGGATGAGCAGTTCTTC.